The rows below give T cell receptor beta chains drawn from one sample of a study of cytomegalovirus exposure and HLA in healthy donors. The method was immunoSEQ multiplex PCR; TCRdb's version includes in-frame clones alone and lacks a portion of them. The sample has 100,000 to 150,000 clones, 84% seen once. Sequencing was done on a sample of PBMCs. These receptors all stem from a man in his fifties or sixties in good health and CMV-seronegative. The CDR3 runs from the conserved cysteine through the conserved F or W. The D gene is left open where the match is weak. Part of the rows lack a size; the others show once, few, many or a class for expanded clones.

D gene | clone size | J gene | CDR3 length | V gene | CDR3 protein | CDR3 DNA
TRBD2 | - | TRBJ2-7 | 15 | TRBV10-3 | CAISGAGGLMYEQYF | TGTGCCATCAGTGGAGCGGGGGGGCTTATGTACGAGCAGTACTTC
TRBD1 | - | TRBJ1-2 | 15 | TRBV19 | CASSILRTGDYGYTF | TGTGCCAGTAGTATACTTCGGACAGGGGACTATGGCTACACCTTC
- | - | TRBJ2-7 | 12 | TRBV28 | CASSFGTYEQYF | TGTGCCAGCAGTTTCGGGACCTACGAGCAGTACTTC
TRBD1 | few | TRBJ1-3 | 17 | TRBV11-2 | CASSLGGTGPAGNTIYF | TGTGCCAGCAGCTTAGGAGGGACAGGGCCCGCTGGAAACACCATATATTTT
TRBD2 | - | TRBJ2-5 | 16 | TRBV9 | CASSPRLAGASETQYF | TGTGCCAGCAGCCCAAGACTAGCGGGGGCGAGTGAGACCCAGTACTTC
- | - | TRBJ1-2 | 18 | TRBV7-9 | CASSLSENTYRDDYGYTF | TGTGCCAGCAGCTTAAGCGAGAATACTTACAGGGACGACTATGGCTACACCTTC
- | - | TRBJ1-6 | 15 | TRBV2 | CASSDWGLGNSPLHF | TGTGCCAGCAGTGATTGGGGCTTGGGTAATTCACCCCTCCACTTT
TRBD2 | few | TRBJ2-7 | 14 | TRBV6-1 | CASSLTGGGYEQYF | TGTGCCAGCAGTCTTACCGGGGGGGGCTACGAGCAGTACTTC
- | - | TRBJ1-4 | 14 | TRBV4-1 | CASSQDERNEKLFF | TGCGCCAGCAGCCAAGATGAACGGAATGAAAAACTGTTTTTT
TRBD1 | - | TRBJ2-7 | 14 | TRBV25-1 | CASSEDRGSYEQYF | TGTGCCAGCAGTGAGGACAGGGGCTCCTACGAGCAGTACTTC
- | - | TRBJ2-1 | 12 | TRBV4-2 | CASSRRPGEQFF | TGTGCCAGCAGCCGTCGTCCGGGGGAGCAGTTCTTC
TRBD1 | - | TRBJ2-1 | 14 | TRBV4-1 | CASSPGTGVYEQFF | TGCGCCAGCTCACCCGGGACAGGGGTTTATGAGCAGTTCTTC
TRBD2 | - | TRBJ2-7 | 16 | TRBV10-3 | CAISSSAGAGGYEQYF | TGTGCCATCAGCTCCAGTGCCGGGGCGGGAGGCTACGAGCAGTACTTC
TRBD2 | - | TRBJ2-7 | 14 | TRBV29-1 | CSVETGTSSYEQYF | TGCAGCGTTGAAACCGGGACTAGCTCCTACGAGCAGTACTTC
TRBD2 | - | TRBJ2-3 | 19 | TRBV7-9 | CASSDIGTSGGGGTDTQYF | TGTGCCAGCAGCGACATCGGGACTAGCGGGGGAGGTGGCACAGATACGCAGTATTTT
TRBD1 | - | TRBJ2-5 | 19 | TRBV4-1 | CASSQELRQGAPQRETQYF | TGCGCCAGCAGCCAAGAATTAAGACAGGGGGCGCCCCAAAGAGAGACCCAGTACTTC
- | - | TRBJ1-2 | 13 | TRBV27 | CASSSAGAYGYTF | TGTGCCAGCAGTTCAGCAGGGGCCTATGGCTACACCTTC
- | - | TRBJ1-1 | 12 | TRBV9 | CASSVGGGEAFF | TGTGCCAGCAGCGTAGGGGGAGGGGAAGCTTTCTTT
TRBD1 | - | TRBJ1-3 | 18 | TRBV5-1 | CASSLGSGQGARGNTIYF | TGCGCCAGCAGCTTGGGGTCCGGACAGGGGGCGCGTGGAAACACCATATATTTT
- | once | TRBJ1-4 | 14 | TRBV30 | CAWSARGFNEKLFF | TGTGCCTGGAGTGCCCGGGGTTTTAATGAAAAACTGTTTTTT
TRBD2 | - | TRBJ2-1 | 16 | TRBV5-1 | CASSRTSGGAYNEQFF | TGCGCCAGCAGCCGGACTAGCGGGGGGGCCTACAATGAGCAGTTCTTC
TRBD1 | - | TRBJ2-7 | 15 | TRBV19 | CASSIGTGSSYEQYF | TGTGCCAGTAGTATAGGGACAGGGTCATCCTACGAGCAGTACTTC
- | few | TRBJ1-4 | 14 | TRBV25-1 | CASSVQQGREKLFF | TGTGCCAGCAGTGTTCAACAGGGTCGTGAAAAACTGTTTTTT
- | - | TRBJ1-2 | 13 | TRBV18 | CASSPPGNPGYTF | TGTGCCAGCTCACCACCCGGGAACCCTGGCTACACCTTC
- | - | TRBJ1-6 | 24 | TRBV14 | CASSQACPNSTFRVGAGYNSPLHF | TGTGCCAGCAGCCAAGCTTGCCCCAATAGTACTTTCCGTGTGGGGGCAGGCTATAATTCACCCCTCCACTTT
- | - | TRBJ1-6 | 13 | TRBV30 | CAWRGGFFGPLHF | TGTGCCTGGAGGGGGGGGTTTTTTGGACCCCTCCACTTT
TRBD2 | once | TRBJ2-3 | 12 | TRBV29-1 | CSASLATDTQYF | TGCAGCGCCTCACTAGCGACAGATACGCAGTATTTT
- | - | TRBJ1-6 | 14 | TRBV19 | CAVAGTPYNSPLHF | TGTGCGGTGGCCGGGACACCCTATAATTCACCCCTCCACTTT
- | - | TRBJ1-1 | 16 | TRBV19 | CASSPLPGGMNTEAFF | TGTGCCAGTAGTCCCCTCCCGGGGGGCATGAACACTGAAGCTTTCTTT
TRBD1 | - | TRBJ1-5 | 14 | TRBV2 | CASSGQGKGQPQHF | TGTGCCAGCAGTGGACAGGGTAAAGGTCAGCCCCAGCATTTT
- | - | TRBJ1-3 | 15 | TRBV5-4 | CASSVQGRARNTIYF | TGTGCCAGCAGTGTTCAGGGGCGGGCGAGAAACACCATATATTTT
- | few | TRBJ1-4 | 13 | TRBV2 | CASSRQHNEKLFF | TGTGCCAGCAGTAGACAGCATAATGAAAAACTGTTTTTT
- | - | TRBJ2-7 | 15 | TRBV9 | CASSVGDGGLYEQYF | TGTGCCAGCAGCGTAGGGGACGGGGGATTATACGAGCAGTACTTC
- | - | TRBJ2-2 | 15 | TRBV27 | CASSSSGTNTGELFF | TGTGCCAGCAGTTCATCCGGGACGAACACCGGGGAGCTGTTTTTT
TRBD1 | once | TRBJ2-5 | 14 | TRBV7-2 | CASSSDREQETQYF | TGTGCCAGCAGCTCGGACAGGGAGCAAGAGACCCAGTACTTC
- | - | TRBJ2-1 | 13 | TRBV19 | CASSIIAQNEQFF | TGTGCCAGTAGTATTATAGCCCAGAATGAGCAGTTCTTC
- | - | TRBJ1-1 | 13 | TRBV2 | CASSVDRYTEAFF | TGTGCCAGCAGCGTAGACAGGTATACTGAAGCTTTCTTT
TRBD2 | - | TRBJ2-3 | 16 | TRBV15 | CATSRRSGRGSDTQYF | TGTGCCACCAGCAGAAGGAGCGGGAGGGGGAGTGATACGCAGTATTTT
TRBD2 | - | TRBJ2-5 | 15 | TRBV2 | CASSLGTSGQETQYF | TGTGCCAGCAGTCTCGGGACTAGCGGCCAAGAGACCCAGTACTTC
TRBD1 | once | TRBJ2-7 | 16 | TRBV7-9 | CASSLPGDSALYEQYF | TGTGCCAGCAGCTTACCTGGGGACAGTGCTCTCTACGAGCAGTACTTC
- | - | TRBJ2-2 | 17 | TRBV4-1 | CASSQEGGGLRTGELFF | TGCGCCAGCAGCCAAGAAGGGGGGGGGCTTCGGACCGGGGAGCTGTTTTTT
- | - | TRBJ1-5 | 15 | TRBV21-1 | CASSTPTGVNQPQHF | TGTGCCAGCAGCACCCCGACAGGGGTCAATCAGCCCCAGCATTTT
TRBD1 | - | TRBJ1-2 | 11 | TRBV30 | CALYRGYGYTF | TGTGCCTTATACAGGGGCTATGGCTACACCTTC
- | - | TRBJ1-2 | 17 | TRBV7-9 | CASSFGTDNDINYGYTF | TGTGCCAGCAGCTTTGGAACCGACAACGACATAAACTATGGCTACACCTTC
- | - | TRBJ2-1 | 15 | TRBV19 | CASSVTGSSYNEQFF | TGTGCCAGTAGTGTCACAGGGAGCTCCTACAATGAGCAGTTCTTC
- | few | TRBJ1-5 | 13 | TRBV6-6 | CASTSYLDQPQHF | TGTGCCAGCACTTCATACCTAGATCAGCCCCAGCATTTT
TRBD1 | - | TRBJ2-7 | 14 | TRBV9 | CASSPLDRAYEQYF | TGTGCCAGCAGCCCCCTAGACAGGGCGTACGAGCAGTACTTC
TRBD2 | - | TRBJ2-7 | 14 | TRBV30 | CAWSPRGLAGVQYF | TGTGCCTGGAGCCCCAGAGGTCTAGCGGGGGTTCAGTACTTC
- | - | TRBJ2-2 | 14 | TRBV7-7 | CASSFDRNTGELFF | TGTGCTAGCAGTTTCGACAGGAACACCGGGGAGCTGTTTTTT
- | - | TRBJ1-2 | 13 | TRBV7-9 | CASSLQGGYGYTF | TGTGCCAGCAGCTTACAGGGAGGGTATGGCTACACCTTC